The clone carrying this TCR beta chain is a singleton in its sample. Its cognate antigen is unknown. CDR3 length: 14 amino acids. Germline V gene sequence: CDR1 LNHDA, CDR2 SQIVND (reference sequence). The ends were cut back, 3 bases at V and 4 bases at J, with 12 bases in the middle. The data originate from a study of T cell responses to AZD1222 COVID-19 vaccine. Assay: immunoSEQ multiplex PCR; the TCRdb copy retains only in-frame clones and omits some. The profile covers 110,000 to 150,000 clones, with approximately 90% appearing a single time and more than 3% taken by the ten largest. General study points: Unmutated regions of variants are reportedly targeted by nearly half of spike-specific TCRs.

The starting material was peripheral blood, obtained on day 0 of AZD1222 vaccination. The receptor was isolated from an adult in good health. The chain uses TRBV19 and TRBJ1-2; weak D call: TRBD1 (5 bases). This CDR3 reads CASSIPLGTYGYTF. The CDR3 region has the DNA TGTGCCAGTAGTATTCCGTTAGGGACCTATGGCTACACCTTC. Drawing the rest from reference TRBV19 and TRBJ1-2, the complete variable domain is DGGITQSPKYLFRKEGQNVTLSCEQNLNHDAMYWYRQDPGQGLRLIYYSQIVNDFQKGDIAEGYSVSREKKESFPLTVTSAQKNPTAFYLCASSIPLGTYGYTFGSGTRLTVV.